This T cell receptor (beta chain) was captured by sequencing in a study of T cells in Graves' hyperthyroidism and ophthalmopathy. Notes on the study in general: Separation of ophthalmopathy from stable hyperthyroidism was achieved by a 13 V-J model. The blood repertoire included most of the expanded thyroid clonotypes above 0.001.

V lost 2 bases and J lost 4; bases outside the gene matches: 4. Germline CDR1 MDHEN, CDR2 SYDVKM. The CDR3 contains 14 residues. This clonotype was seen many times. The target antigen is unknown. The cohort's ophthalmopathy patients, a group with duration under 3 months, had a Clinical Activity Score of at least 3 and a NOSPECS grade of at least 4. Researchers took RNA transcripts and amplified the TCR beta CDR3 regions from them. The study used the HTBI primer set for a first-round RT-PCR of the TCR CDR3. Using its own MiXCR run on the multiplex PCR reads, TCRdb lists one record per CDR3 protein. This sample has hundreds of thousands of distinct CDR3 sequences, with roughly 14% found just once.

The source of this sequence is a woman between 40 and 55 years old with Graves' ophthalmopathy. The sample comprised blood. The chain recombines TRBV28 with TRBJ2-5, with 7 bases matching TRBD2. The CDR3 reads CASSLAGDRETQYF. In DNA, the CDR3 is TGTGCCAGCAGTTTAGCGGGAGATCGAGAGACCCAGTACTTC. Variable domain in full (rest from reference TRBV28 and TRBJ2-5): DVKVTQSSRYLVKRTGEKVFLECVQDMDHENMFWYRQDPGLGLRLIYFSYDVKMKEKGDIPEGYSVSREKKERFSLILESASTNQTSMYLCASSLAGDRETQYFGPGTRLLVL.